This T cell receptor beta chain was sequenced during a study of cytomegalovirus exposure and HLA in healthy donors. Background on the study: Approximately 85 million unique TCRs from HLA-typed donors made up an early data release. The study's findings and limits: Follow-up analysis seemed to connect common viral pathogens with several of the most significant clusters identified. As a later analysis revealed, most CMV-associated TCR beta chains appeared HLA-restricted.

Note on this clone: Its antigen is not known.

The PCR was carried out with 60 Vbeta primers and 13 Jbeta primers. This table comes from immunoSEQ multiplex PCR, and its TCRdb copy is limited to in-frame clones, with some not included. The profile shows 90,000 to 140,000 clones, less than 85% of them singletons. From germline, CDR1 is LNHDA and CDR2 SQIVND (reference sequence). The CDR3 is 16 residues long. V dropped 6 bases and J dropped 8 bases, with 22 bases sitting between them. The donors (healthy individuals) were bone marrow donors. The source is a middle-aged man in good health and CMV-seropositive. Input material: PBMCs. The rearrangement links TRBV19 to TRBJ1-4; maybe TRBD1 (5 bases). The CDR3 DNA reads TGTGCCAGTAGAAGTGGGGCAGGTCTACTTGGAGAAAAACTGTTTTTT. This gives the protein CASRSGAGLLGEKLFF.